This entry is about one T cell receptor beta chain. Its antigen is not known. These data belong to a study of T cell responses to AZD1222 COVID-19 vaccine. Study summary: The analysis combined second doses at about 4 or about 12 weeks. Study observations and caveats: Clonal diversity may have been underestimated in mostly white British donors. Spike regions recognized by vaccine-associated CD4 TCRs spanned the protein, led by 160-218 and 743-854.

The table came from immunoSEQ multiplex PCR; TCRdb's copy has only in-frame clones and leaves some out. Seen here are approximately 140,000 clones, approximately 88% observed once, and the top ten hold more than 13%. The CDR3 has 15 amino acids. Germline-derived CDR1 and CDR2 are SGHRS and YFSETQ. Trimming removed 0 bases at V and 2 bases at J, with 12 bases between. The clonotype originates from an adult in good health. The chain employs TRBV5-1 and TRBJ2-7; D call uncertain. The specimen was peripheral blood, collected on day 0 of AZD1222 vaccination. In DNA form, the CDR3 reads TGCGCCAGCAGCTTGGTAGTGGTTGGGCCCTACGAGCAGTACTTC. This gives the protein CASSLVVVGPYEQYF.